Following are 11 T cell receptor beta chains from one sample sequenced in a study of tumor-infiltrating lymphocytes in primary liver carcinoma. Unsorted whole blood yielded the blood RNA, and germline DNA was also extracted. TCR beta cDNA was reverse-transcribed from approximately 0.45 ug of total RNA. The reaction used a constant-region primer and ProtoScript II reverse transcriptase. Employing slightly modified ARM-PCR, three nested multiplex PCR rounds were run, and these gave rise to the TCR beta libraries. It was with TRBV1-TRBV30 forward primers and a C-beta reverse primer that the first two PCR rounds were run, at around 10 cycles each. TCRdb ran MiXCR on the multiplex PCR reads and lists one entry per CDR3 protein. Of 300,000 to 400,000 distinct CDR3 sequences listed, less than 65% are singletons. The sequenced material came from peripheral blood. The receptor source for this set is a man aged 40-49 years with primary liver carcinoma and hepatitis B virus infection.

Worth noting for this clonotype: An end of the junction differs from the germline gene, which may be a read error. The chain is built from TRBV6-1 and TRBJ2-1, with 8 positions matching TRBD1. Per the germline V gene, CDR1 is MNHNS and CDR2 is SASEGT. This CDR3 comprises 16 residues. In nucleotides, the CDR3 is TGTGCCAGCACCAGTACCCGGGACAGGTATATCAATGAGCGGTTCTTC. Protein: CASTSTRDRYINERFF.

V is TRBV11-2 and J is TRBJ2-7, with a weak D call TRBD2 (5 bases). Germline V gene sequence: CDR1 SGHAT, CDR2 FQNNGV. V lost 11 bases and J 4 bases, leaving 18 bases between the germline ends. The CDR3 extends over 13 amino acids. CDR3 coding DNA: TGTGCCTGCAACCCCGGACTCGGTTACGAGCAGTACTTC. The encoded protein is CACNPGLGYEQYF.

In this sample, this clonotype turned up many times. At one boundary the junction diverges from the germline segment, which might be a read error. This sequence joins TRBV12-3 or TRBV12-4 and TRBJ2-1; 7 bases are a match to TRBD2. The CDR3 covers 11 residues. CDR3 DNA: TGTGCCAGCAACCGTAGCGGGCGTCTCTCTTTC. Encoded protein: CASNRSGRLSF.

Here the CDR3 reads CASSLSLEGADTQYF. As DNA, the CDR3 is TGTGCCAGCAGTTTAAGTTTGGAGGGGGCAGATACGCAGTATTTT. The genes are TRBV28 and TRBJ2-3; either TRBD1 or TRBD2 may supply D (6 bases each). The CDR3 runs 15 residues. V was pared by 2 bases and J by 4 bases, with 13 bases between. The germline gives CDR1 MDHEN, CDR2 SYDVKM.

As to this clonotype: Sequence at one end of the junction differs from germline and may be a read error. The chain joins TRBV11-2 to TRBJ2-1, with 8 bases fitting TRBD2. CDR3 length: 17 residues. CDR1 is SGHAT and CDR2 is FQNNGV in the germline V gene. The CDR3 nucleotides read TGTGCCAGCAGCCCCCGGACTAGCAGGAGCTCCAACAATGAGCAGTTCTTC. Its translation: CASSPRTSRSSNNEQFF.

This clonotype occurred many times. The rearrangement links TRBV6-1 to TRBJ2-2; D possibly corresponds to TRBD1 (6 bases). This CDR3 contains 15 residues. The germline V gene encodes CDR1 MNHNS and CDR2 SASEGT. V dropped 6 bases and J dropped 1 base, with 12 bases sitting between them. As DNA, the CDR3 is TGTGCCAGCAGGCCACCGGGACAGAACACCGGGGAGCTGTTTTTT. It yields the protein CASRPPGQNTGELFF.

Comments on this clonotype: This may be a read error: a much more frequent sequence differs by one nucleotide. The gene calls are TRBV4-3 and TRBJ2-2, with D tentatively TRBD1 or TRBD2 (6 bases each). Germline CDR1 and CDR2: LGHNA and YSLEER. The CDR3 is made up of 16 amino acids. The CDR3 loop is CVSSQWGALSTGELFF. CDR3 nucleotides: TGCGTCAGCAGCCAATGGGGGGCGCTTAGCACCGGGGAGCTGTTTTTT.

About this clonotype: A read error is possible here, since a much larger clone lies one base away. J is TRBJ2-2 and V is TRBV6-6; D is undetermined. The V gene's germline CDR1 is MNHNY and CDR2 SVGAGI (reference sequence). This CDR3 comprises 14 residues. V dropped 2 bases and J dropped 9 bases, with 13 bases sitting between them. This CDR3 is CASSYDIPTRELFF. CDR3 nucleotides: TGTGCCAGCAGTTACGATATACCGACCAGGGAGCTGTTTTTT.

This clonotype was picked up one time. This could be a read error, since a much larger clone is one nucleotide away. The chain uses TRBV6-5 and TRBJ2-3; 9 bases are shared with TRBD2. CDR3 size: 14 residues. J was trimmed by 4 bases and V by 5 bases; bases with no gene match: 4. Germline V gene data show CDR1 as MNHEY and CDR2 as SVGAGI. CDR3 bases: TGTGCCAGCAGTGCAGCGGGAGGTGCAGATACGCAGTATTTT. Encoded protein: CASSAAGGADTQYF.

A remark on this clonotype: One end of the junction does not line up with germline, which may come from a read error. This chain connects TRBV6-5 to TRBJ1-2; D gene uncertain. CDR3 size: 14 residues. Germline CDR1 and CDR2: MNHEY and SVGAGI. The CDR3 here is CVSSYSPAQRGYTF. The CDR3 DNA reads as TGTGTCAGCAGTTACTCCCCCGCCCAGAGGGGCTACACCTTC.

This clonotype occurred a few times. A single base separates this from a much larger clone, so it may be a read error. The chain uses TRBV29-1 and TRBJ2-1; 8 nucleotides match TRBD2. Germline V lookup: CDR1 SQVTM, CDR2 ANQGSEA. The CDR3 is 14 residues long. V was clipped by 6 bases and J by 9 bases; unmatched bases: 13. CDR3 protein: CSVRTSCVGGEQFF. The CDR3, as DNA: TGCAGCGTGAGGACTAGCTGTGTGGGGGGTGAGCAGTTCTTC.